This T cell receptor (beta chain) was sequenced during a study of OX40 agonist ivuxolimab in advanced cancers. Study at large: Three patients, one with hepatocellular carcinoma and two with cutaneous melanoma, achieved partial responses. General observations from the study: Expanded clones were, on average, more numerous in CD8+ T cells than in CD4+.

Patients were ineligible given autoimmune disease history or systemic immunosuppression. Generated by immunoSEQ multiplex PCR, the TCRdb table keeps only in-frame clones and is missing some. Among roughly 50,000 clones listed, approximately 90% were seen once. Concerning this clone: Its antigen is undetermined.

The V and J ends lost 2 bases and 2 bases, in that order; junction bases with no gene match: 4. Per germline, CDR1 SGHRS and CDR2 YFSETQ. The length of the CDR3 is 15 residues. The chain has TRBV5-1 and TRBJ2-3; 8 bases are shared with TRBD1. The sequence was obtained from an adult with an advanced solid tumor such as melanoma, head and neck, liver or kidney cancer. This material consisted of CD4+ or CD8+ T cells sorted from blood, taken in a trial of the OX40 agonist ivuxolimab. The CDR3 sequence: CASSLRTGPTDTQYF. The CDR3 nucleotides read TGCGCCAGCAGCTTAAGGACAGGGCCCACAGATACGCAGTATTTT.